These T cell receptor beta chains were read from a single sample in a study of blood T cell repertoires in COVID-19. Libraries were prepared by immunoSEQ multiplex PCR; TCRdb keeps only in-frame clonotypes and omits some of them. The sample lists 150,000 to 200,000 clones; 75% to 85% were seen once. Sequencing was done on a sample of PBMCs or T cells enriched from blood (not recorded which). The receptors were sampled from a man in his forties who had recovered from COVID-19. Each CDR3 is given with its conserved first and last residue. The D gene is left open where the match is weak. Not every row has a clone size; where given, it reads once, few, many or a size class.

J gene: TRBJ1-5; V gene: TRBV12-3/TRBV12-4; D gene: NA; clone size: NA; CDR3 protein: CASSPFMRPQHF; CDR3 DNA: TGTGCCAGCAGTCCTTTTATGCGGCCCCAGCATTTT
J gene: TRBJ1-1; V gene: TRBV3-1/TRBV3-2; D gene: TRBD1; clone size: NA; CDR3 protein: CASSQDRGNTEAFF; CDR3 DNA: TGTGCCAGCAGCCAGGACAGGGGGAACACTGAAGCTTTCTTT
J gene: TRBJ1-2; V gene: TRBV6-5; D gene: TRBD1; clone size: NA; CDR3 protein: CASSPGQGVGYGYTF; CDR3 DNA: TGTGCCAGCAGTCCGGGTCAGGGGGTGGGCTATGGCTACACCTTC
J gene: TRBJ1-6; V gene: TRBV19; D gene: NA; clone size: NA; CDR3 protein: CASSMQGSDSPLHF; CDR3 DNA: TGTGCCAGTAGTATGCAGGGGAGCGATTCACCCCTCCACTTT
J gene: TRBJ1-1; V gene: TRBV6-5; D gene: NA; clone size: once; CDR3 protein: CASRGGANTEAFF; CDR3 DNA: TGTGCCAGCAGGGGGGGGGCCAACACTGAAGCTTTCTTT
J gene: TRBJ1-4; V gene: TRBV9; D gene: NA; clone size: NA; CDR3 protein: CASSVGGTSNEKLFF; CDR3 DNA: TGTGCCAGCAGCGTAGGGGGGACAAGCAATGAAAAACTGTTTTTT
J gene: TRBJ2-5; V gene: TRBV7-7; D gene: TRBD2; clone size: NA; CDR3 protein: CASSLATGGHETQYF; CDR3 DNA: TGTGCCAGCAGCTTAGCGACGGGGGGGCATGAGACCCAGTACTTC
J gene: TRBJ2-6; V gene: TRBV30; D gene: NA; clone size: NA; CDR3 protein: CACTGRGANVLTF; CDR3 DNA: TGTGCCTGTACAGGGCGGGGGGCCAACGTCCTGACTTTC
J gene: TRBJ1-1; V gene: TRBV12-3/TRBV12-4; D gene: NA; clone size: NA; CDR3 protein: CASRRRVTTEAFF; CDR3 DNA: TGTGCCAGCAGACGGCGGGTTACGACTGAAGCTTTCTTT
J gene: TRBJ2-3; V gene: TRBV6-5; D gene: TRBD2; clone size: NA; CDR3 protein: CASSTRTSGGDTQYF; CDR3 DNA: TGTGCCAGCAGTACGCGGACTAGCGGGGGGGATACGCAGTATTTT
J gene: TRBJ1-1; V gene: TRBV18; D gene: NA; clone size: NA; CDR3 protein: CASSPPSRGGEAFF; CDR3 DNA: TGTGCCAGCTCACCACCGTCCAGGGGTGGTGAAGCTTTCTTT
J gene: TRBJ1-6; V gene: TRBV4-2; D gene: NA; clone size: NA; CDR3 protein: CASSQESGDLNSPLHF; CDR3 DNA: TGTGCCAGCAGCCAAGAGTCGGGGGATTTAAATTCACCCCTCCACTTT
J gene: TRBJ2-1; V gene: TRBV5-1; D gene: NA; clone size: few; CDR3 protein: CASSLDRYNEQFF; CDR3 DNA: TGCGCCAGCAGCTTGGACAGGTACAATGAGCAGTTCTTC
J gene: TRBJ2-5; V gene: TRBV2; D gene: NA; clone size: NA; CDR3 protein: CASSTSFPNQETQYF; CDR3 DNA: TGTGCCAGCAGCACTAGCTTTCCGAACCAAGAGACCCAGTACTTC
J gene: TRBJ2-7; V gene: TRBV5-6; D gene: TRBD2; clone size: once; CDR3 protein: CASSLQVAGLLYEQYF; CDR3 DNA: TGTGCCAGCAGCTTGCAGGTAGCGGGTTTGCTCTACGAGCAGTACTTC
J gene: TRBJ2-1; V gene: TRBV7-9; D gene: NA; clone size: NA; CDR3 protein: CASSQDSIYNEQFF; CDR3 DNA: TGTGCCAGCAGCCAGGACTCAATCTACAATGAGCAGTTCTTC
J gene: TRBJ2-5; V gene: TRBV10-3; D gene: TRBD2; clone size: NA; CDR3 protein: CAIRGGVAGNQETQYF; CDR3 DNA: TGTGCCATCAGAGGGGGAGTAGCGGGAAACCAAGAGACCCAGTACTTC
J gene: TRBJ1-1; V gene: TRBV30; D gene: TRBD1; clone size: NA; CDR3 protein: CAWVEGGSTEAFF; CDR3 DNA: TGTGCCTGGGTCGAAGGGGGCTCGACTGAAGCTTTCTTT
J gene: TRBJ2-3; V gene: TRBV5-1; D gene: NA; clone size: NA; CDR3 protein: CASSLDARSTDTQYF; CDR3 DNA: TGCGCCAGCAGCTTGGACGCGCGGTCCACAGATACGCAGTATTTT
J gene: TRBJ1-2; V gene: TRBV18; D gene: TRBD1; clone size: NA; CDR3 protein: CASSPPGQGTSGYTF; CDR3 DNA: TGTGCCAGCTCACCACCGGGACAGGGAACTAGTGGCTACACCTTC
J gene: TRBJ1-1; V gene: TRBV19; D gene: NA; clone size: once; CDR3 protein: CASSISESTEAFF; CDR3 DNA: TGTGCCAGTAGTATAAGCGAGAGCACTGAAGCTTTCTTT
J gene: TRBJ2-1; V gene: TRBV7-3; D gene: NA; clone size: NA; CDR3 protein: CASSFPQTSFQGGEQFF; CDR3 DNA: TGTGCCAGCAGCTTTCCCCAGACTAGTTTCCAGGGGGGAGAGCAGTTCTTC
J gene: TRBJ2-4; V gene: TRBV11-2; D gene: NA; clone size: few; CDR3 protein: CASSLESQNIQYF; CDR3 DNA: TGTGCCAGCAGCCTAGAATCTCAAAACATTCAGTACTTC
J gene: TRBJ1-3; V gene: TRBV9; D gene: NA; clone size: NA; CDR3 protein: CASSVSGPGNTIYF; CDR3 DNA: TGTGCCAGCAGCGTAAGCGGACCTGGAAACACCATATATTTT
J gene: TRBJ2-5; V gene: TRBV5-1; D gene: TRBD2; clone size: once; CDR3 protein: CASSVATSGGPVEETQYF; CDR3 DNA: TGCGCCAGCAGCGTGGCGACTAGCGGGGGCCCTGTGGAAGAGACCCAGTACTTC
J gene: TRBJ1-2; V gene: TRBV9; D gene: TRBD1; clone size: NA; CDR3 protein: CASTGRAGGRNHGYTF; CDR3 DNA: TGTGCCAGCACAGGGCGGGCAGGGGGCCGGAACCATGGCTACACCTTC
J gene: TRBJ1-6; V gene: TRBV9; D gene: NA; clone size: NA; CDR3 protein: CASSPGASDNSPLHF; CDR3 DNA: TGTGCCAGCAGCCCAGGGGCAAGTGATAATTCACCCCTCCACTTT